This T cell receptor beta chain comes out of a study of shared clonotypes between healthy human individuals. Here immunoSEQ multiplex PCR was the method, and the copy in TCRdb shows in-frame clones only, minus some. This repertoire shows a few hundred thousand clones, more than 95% found once; its top ten account for approximately 0.057%. Concerning this clone itself: Its cognate antigen is unknown.

Study outcomes and limitations: Sampling was confined to blood; repertoires within tissues likely differ. Among donors, sharing of clonotypes was expected to be affected by sequencing depth. Since donors were few, the genetic and exposure-history diversity represented was limited.

The CDR3 length is 18 residues. Germline V gene data show CDR1 as PRHDT and CDR2 as FYEKMQ (reference sequence). V was pared by 1 base and J by 0 bases, with 9 bases of the junction left unmatched. The specimen was naive CD4+ T cells sorted from blood. Sample subset: CD45RA+ positively selected. The sequence derives from a woman aged 30 to 39 in good health. The chain is built from TRBV13 and TRBJ1-1, with 9 nucleotides matching TRBD1. DNA for the CDR3: TGTGCCAGCAGCTTAGATGACAGGGGGGTGAGCATGAACACTGAAGCTTTCTTT. This gives the protein CASSLDDRGVSMNTEAFF.